Reported below is one T cell receptor beta chain. Which antigen it targets is not known. The record originates from a study of CXCR3-negative and CXCR3-positive naive CD8 T cells (dated by TCRdb to about 2019). Context from the whole study: In total, roughly 140 million TRB reads were obtained, which works out to roughly 1.5 +/- 0.3 million reads per library. The diversity and physicochemical repertoire analyses included fewer than twelve donors pooled from two independent experiments. The TRBV-TRBJ cluster analysis covered naive subsets from 5 donors and memory cells from 3 donors. Results the study describes overall, beyond this receptor: CXCR3 expression partially decreased after cryopreservation, so most assays used freshly isolated PBMCs. Both naive subsets had comparably high repertoire diversity, while memory CD8+ T cells had much lower repertoire diversity. Similar TRBV-TRBJ usage was shown by naive CXCR3-negative and CXCR3-positive cells from the same donor, whereas distinct patterns were shown by memory cells. Because surface CD5, which has been linked to self-reactivity in mice, was comparable between naive subsets, TCR interaction strength was also inferred from TRB CDR3 physicochemical properties. TRB CDR3s from CXCR3-positive naive cells showed higher hydrophobicity (lower Kidera factor 4), lower energy, and higher strength and volume indices than CXCR3-negative naive cells.

For each CD8+ T cell subset, flow sorting was done in triplicate, and roughly 320,000 cells per subset went directly into RLT lysis buffer. To keep memory contaminants out, a stringent definition of naive CD8+ T cells was applied: CD45RO-CCR7+CD27+CD95-. Using standard density gradient centrifugation, peripheral blood mononuclear cells were isolated from buffy coats. A FACSAria III was used to flow-sort naive CXCR3-negative and CXCR3-positive CD8+ T cells. Total RNA was extracted from sorted cells with an RNeasy Mini Kit. For sequencing, a NextSeq 550 was employed. The Human TCR Profiling Kit (MiLaboratory) was used to make UMI-labeled 5' RACE TRB cDNA libraries. The full amount of extracted RNA was used for cDNA synthesis, and the full amount of resulting cDNA was used for PCR amplification. Libraries were prepared in parallel with an identical number of PCR cycles. The authors processed their data as follows. With a requirement of at least two reads per UMI, MIGEC and MiXCR extracted about 50,000 +/- 10,000 unique UMI-labeled TRB cDNA molecules per library. On average, each library contained approximately 40,000 +/- 10,000 functional in-frame TRB CDR3 nucleotide clonotypes without stop codons. After downsampling to 5000 UMI-labeled TRB molecules per sample, diversity metrics such as normalized Shannon-Wiener and Chao1 were calculated in VDJtools. Clonotype-size-weighted physicochemical properties of the central five CDR3 residues (interaction energy, strength, volume and Kidera factor 4) were computed in VDJtools. The reads were reprocessed in TCRdb, with one entry per CDR3 protein sequence and no accompanying DNA. V and J calls and clone size were set by TCRdb, not the authors. The sample's own table lists around 90,000 distinct CDR3 sequences. In total, the top ten clones hold 0.85% to 1.4% of the sample.

CDR1 and CDR2, looked up from the germline V gene (reference sequence), are WNHNN and SYGVQD. From its cysteine to its phenylalanine, the CDR3 spans 12 amino acids. No nucleotide data were recorded. Sequenced: naive CXCR3- CD8+ T cells from blood. Per the publication, the cell subset or site label means: CD45RO-CCR7+CD27+CD95- naive CD8+ T cells lacking CXCR3 (TNR3-). This receptor was obtained from a human donor in good health. Some clones in this sample may be carry-over from other donors' samples. The V gene is TRBV10-1 and the J gene is TRBJ2-1; TCRdb's D call of TRBD1 is untestable without DNA. CDR3 loop: CATAPGIDEQFF.